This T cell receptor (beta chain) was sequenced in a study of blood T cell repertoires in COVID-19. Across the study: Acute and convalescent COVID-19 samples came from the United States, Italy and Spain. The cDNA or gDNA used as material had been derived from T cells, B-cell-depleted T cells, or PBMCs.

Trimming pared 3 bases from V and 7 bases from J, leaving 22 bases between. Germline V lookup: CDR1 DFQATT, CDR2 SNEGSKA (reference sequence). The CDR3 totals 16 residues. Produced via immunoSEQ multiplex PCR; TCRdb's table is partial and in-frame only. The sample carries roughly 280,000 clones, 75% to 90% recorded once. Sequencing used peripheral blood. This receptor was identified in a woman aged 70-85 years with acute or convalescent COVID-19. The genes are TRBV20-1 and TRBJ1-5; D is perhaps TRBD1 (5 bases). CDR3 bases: TGCAGTGCTAGTCAACCGTCTTGGGGAAGGGGACAGCCCCAGCATTTT. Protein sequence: CSASQPSWGRGQPQHF.